The TCR beta chain under discussion was sequenced for a study of CD4 T cells in relation to SARS-CoV-2 and coronaviruses. The unexposed donors gave CD4+ T cells in about 2011-2019, prior to COVID-19. After 10 to 11 days of culture, CD4+ T cells were isolated. Approximately 2 million PBMCs per well were cultured with around 9.9 IU/ml IL-2. Data came from immunoSEQ multiplex PCR; TCRdb stores just in-frame clones and leaves some out. The top ten clones hold approximately 15% of a sample with tens of thousands of clones, 75% to 80% of them seen once. The CDR3 has 14 residues. Germline CDR1 LGHDT, CDR2 YNNKEL (reference sequence). V was shortened by 5 bases and J by 4 bases, with 13 bases between the two germline ends. This clone was detected only once. Its antigen is still unknown.

J is TRBJ2-3 and V is TRBV3-1 (or the pseudogene TRBV3-2); D remains unclear. The TCR was taken from a human donor in good health. Sequencing was performed on CD4+ T cells from PBMCs, cultured in vitro. Here the CDR3 DNA reads TGTGCCAGCAGCAATTCTATGGGTGCAGATACGCAGTATTTT. Its translation: CASSNSMGADTQYF.